The 25 T cell receptor beta chains given below trace back to one sample, sequenced in a study of lymphopenia after photon versus proton radiotherapy. Libraries were prepared by immunoSEQ multiplex PCR; TCRdb keeps only in-frame clonotypes and omits some of them. The sample gives roughly 58,000 clones, roughly nine tenths of which show up once; about 13% is in the top ten. The input for sequencing was peripheral blood, taken from a patient treated with proton-based radiotherapy. The receptors here all came from an elderly man with esophageal cancer.

The rearrangement links TRBV5-4 to TRBJ1-1, with D tentatively TRBD1 (6 bases). This CDR3 is 15 amino acids long. The germline V gene encodes CDR1 SGHNT and CDR2 YYREEE (reference sequence). Trimming removed 3 bases at V and 4 bases at J, with 16 bases between. CDR3 residues: CASSYPQGQVTEAFF. Written as DNA, the CDR3 is TGTGCCAGCAGCTACCCTCAGGGGCAGGTCACTGAAGCTTTCTTT.

This clone has only one observation. The rearrangement links TRBV15 to TRBJ2-7; D might be TRBD1 or TRBD2, each matching 5 bases. Trimming took off 1 base at V and 4 bases at J, with 14 bases between the two ends. The CDR3 consists of 15 residues. The germline V gene has CDR1 LNHNV and CDR2 YYDKDF (reference sequence). CDR3 region: CATSRAGTVTYEQYF. For the CDR3, the DNA is TGTGCCACCAGCAGAGCTGGGACCGTCACGTACGAGCAGTACTTC.

This chain links TRBV7-6 with TRBJ1-6, with TRBD1 matching 9 bases. The CDR3 spans 14 residues. V lost 4 bases and J lost 11; bases outside the gene matches: 6. In germline, CDR1 is SGHVS, CDR2 FNYEAQ. For the CDR3, the DNA is TGTGCCAGCAGCTCCTCGGGACAGGGTGCACCCCTCCACTTT. Translated, it gives CASSSSGQGAPLHF. Complete variable domain (other parts from reference TRBV7-6 and TRBJ1-6): GAGVSQSPRYKVTKRGQDVALRCDPISGHVSLYWYRQALGQGPEFLTYFNYEAQQDKSGLPNDRFSAERPEGSISTLTIQRTEQRDSAMYRCASSSSGQGAPLHFGNGTRLTVT.

The gene calls are TRBV6-6 and TRBJ2-7; TRBD1 aligns across 8 bases. Germline CDR1 MNHNY, CDR2 SVGAGI (reference sequence). J lost 2 bases, V lost 6 bases, and 6 bases had no gene match. The CDR3 extends over 14 amino acids. CDR3 DNA: TGTGCCAGCAGCCGCCAGGGGGCCACCTACGAGCAGTACTTC. Amino acid sequence: CASSRQGATYEQYF.

This clone has just one count. The gene calls are TRBV27 and TRBJ2-2; TRBD1 might be the D (5 bases). The V and J ends lost 5 bases and 4 bases respectively, with 17 bases between them. This CDR3 is built from 16 residues. Germline V lookup: CDR1 MNHEY, CDR2 SMNVEV (reference sequence). CDR3 amino acids: CASSLRQGIGTGELFF. The DNA for the CDR3 is TGTGCCAGCAGTCTTAGGCAGGGTATAGGCACCGGGGAGCTGTTTTTT.

This chain uses TRBV7-2 with TRBJ2-1; 7 bases are shared with TRBD2. Looked up from germline, CDR1 is SGHTA and CDR2 is FQGNSA. There are 17 residues in the CDR3. Germline trimming cut 0 bases from V and 8 bases from J; bases unmatched to any gene: 13. The chain's CDR3 is CASSLAPGREPHDEQFF. The CDR3 DNA follows: TGTGCCAGCAGCTTAGCGCCGGGGCGGGAGCCCCACGATGAGCAGTTCTTC.

V and J are TRBV19 and TRBJ2-7; D may be TRBD1 or TRBD2 (5 bases each). The CDR3 covers 14 residues. CDR1 LNHDA and CDR2 SQIVND come from the germline V gene (reference sequence). Trimming cost V 2 bases and J 5 bases, with 13 bases left between them. The CDR3 loop is CASSIFSRDHEQYF. For the CDR3, the DNA is TGTGCCAGTAGTATATTTTCCAGGGACCACGAGCAGTACTTC.

V usage is TRBV4-1 and J usage is TRBJ2-4; perhaps TRBD1 as D (5 bases). The CDR3 spans 15 residues. CDR1 and CDR2 from the germline V gene are MGHRA and YSYEKL. Trimming shortened V by 0 bases and J by 2 bases, and 8 bases separated the two germline ends. CDR3 in amino acids: CASSQEGHTKNIQYF. The CDR3, as DNA: TGCGCCAGCAGCCAAGAAGGACACACCAAAAACATTCAGTACTTC.

The chain joins TRBV10-1 to TRBJ2-2; no firm D call. Germline V CDR1 and CDR2: WNHNN, SYGVQD (reference sequence). CDR3 length equals 15 residues. V dropped 6 bases and J dropped 1 base, with 12 bases sitting between them. The CDR3 nucleotides read TGCGCCAGCAGCGGACCCGGAGAGAACACCGGGGAGCTGTTTTTT. Its protein product is CASSGPGENTGELFF.

This clone was counted a single time. This rearrangement joins TRBV7-7 to TRBJ2-3; D is unclear. The CDR3 consists of 13 residues. The germline V gene encodes CDR1 SSHAT and CDR2 FNYEAQ (reference sequence). V lost 6 bases and J lost 2, with 9 bases in between. The CDR3 DNA reads TGTGCCAGCAGTTACGACGACACAGATACGCAGTATTTT. This sequence encodes CASSYDDTDTQYF. The full variable domain, in which reference TRBV7-7 and TRBJ2-3 provide the parts outside the CDR3, is GAGVSQSPRYKVTKRGQDVTLRCDPISSHATLYWYQQALGQGPEFLTYFNYEAQPDKSGLPSDRFSAERPEGSISTLTIQRTEQRDSAMYRCASSYDDTDTQYFGPGTRLTVL.

The J gene is TRBJ1-1, the V gene TRBV5-1; TRBD1 agrees at 8 bases. This CDR3 spans 15 amino acids. The germline gives CDR1 SGHRS, CDR2 YFSETQ. With V trimmed by 1 base and J by 2 bases, 4 bases remained unmatched. This CDR3 reads CASSLWAGGNTEAFF. The DNA of the CDR3 is TGCGCCAGCAGCTTGTGGGCAGGGGGCAACACTGAAGCTTTCTTT. The whole variable domain, remainder taken from reference TRBV5-1 and TRBJ1-1, is KAGVTQTPRYLIKTRGQQVTLSCSPISGHRSVSWYQQTPGQGLQFLFEYFSETQRNKGNFPGRFSGRQFSNSRSEMNVSTLELGDSALYLCASSLWAGGNTEAFFGQGTRLTVV.

The genes are TRBV7-8 and TRBJ1-5; 7 bases are a match to TRBD1. Germline V gene data show CDR1 as SGHVS and CDR2 as FQNEAQ. This CDR3 is 16 amino acids long. V shed 4 bases, J shed 2 bases, and the junction held 8 bases outside the gene matches. CDR3 residues: CASSSDRDLRNQPQHF. In nucleotides, the CDR3 is TGTGCCAGCAGCTCAGACAGGGACTTACGCAATCAGCCCCAGCATTTT.

The V and J genes are TRBV11-3 and TRBJ2-7; D gene unclear. Germline loops: CDR1 SGHNT, CDR2 YENEEA. The CDR3 contains 14 residues. Trimming removed 5 bases at V and 2 bases at J, with 13 bases between. CDR3 nucleotide sequence: TGTGCCAGCAGCCAAGGACGGAATACCTACGAGCAGTACTTC. Translating gives CASSQGRNTYEQYF.

The chain joins TRBV6-4 to TRBJ1-1, with D possibly matching TRBD1 (5 bases). V lost 8 bases and J 11 bases, leaving 21 bases between the germline ends. Germline V lookup: CDR1 MRHNA, CDR2 SNTAGT. This CDR3 is 13 amino acids long. The CDR3 nucleotides are TGTGCCAGCCGACAACAAGAGGGGTTCGCGGCTTTCTTT. Translated, it gives CASRQQEGFAAFF.

V is TRBV10-3 and J is TRBJ2-7; no firm D call. This CDR3 spans 12 amino acids. CDR1 ENHRY and CDR2 SYGVKD come from the germline V gene. The V end was cut by 6 bases, the J end by 6 bases, with 12 bases between. The CDR3 is CAIRAPSLEQYF. CDR3 nucleotides: TGTGCCATCAGGGCCCCATCTCTCGAGCAGTACTTC.

The CDR3 protein is CASSLGGFGELFF. The CDR3 nucleotides read TGTGCCAGCAGCTTGGGGGGATTCGGGGAGCTGTTTTTT. The V gene is TRBV5-4, the J gene TRBJ2-2, with D uncertain. The CDR3 totals 13 residues. Looked up from germline, CDR1 is SGHNT and CDR2 is YYREEE (reference sequence). V shed 0 bases and J shed 7 bases, with 7 bases lying between them.

J is TRBJ2-2 and V is TRBV4-3; D remains ambiguous. Trimming took 0 bases from V and 3 from J, leaving 11 bases between them. This CDR3 comprises 16 residues. The germline CDR1 and CDR2 sequences are LGHNA and YSLEER. The CDR3 region has the DNA TGCGCCAGCAGCCAAGATAAGGGTTGGCACACCGGGGAGCTGTTTTTT. This translates into CASSQDKGWHTGELFF.

CDR3 sequence: CASSGTQISNQPQHF. Written as DNA, the CDR3 is TGTGCCAGCAGTGGGACACAAATTAGCAATCAGCCCCAGCATTTT. The genes are TRBV6-1 and TRBJ1-5; a weak D match, TRBD1 (5 bases). CDR1 and CDR2 (germline): MNHNS, SASEGT. The V gene lost 4 bases and the J gene lost 0 bases, with 10 bases spanning the gap. The CDR3 covers 15 residues.

V and J are TRBV7-2 and TRBJ2-3; D could derive from TRBD1 or TRBD2 (5 bases each). V shed 3 bases and J shed 0 bases, with 10 bases lying between them. The CDR3 runs to 15 residues. The germline CDR1 and CDR2 sequences are SGHTA and FQGNSA. The CDR3 DNA reads as TGTGCCAGCAGCTTTGGGGGATTTAGCACAGATACGCAGTATTTT. Amino acids: CASSFGGFSTDTQYF.

The chain couples TRBV19 to TRBJ2-1, with 7 bases identical to TRBD2. The CDR3 is 13 amino acids. V shed 4 bases, J shed 9 bases, and the junction held 6 bases outside the gene matches. Per germline, CDR1 LNHDA and CDR2 SQIVND (reference sequence). DNA for the CDR3: TGTGCCAGTAGTACGGGGAGGGTTGCTGAGCAGTTCTTC. This gives the protein CASSTGRVAEQFF.

V gene TRBV18 combines with J gene TRBJ2-7, with TRBD2 matching 12 bases. V gave up 0 bases and J gave up 4 bases; unmatched junction bases: 1. CDR3 length: 15 residues. Germline CDR1 KGHSH, CDR2 LQKENI. The DNA for the CDR3 is TGTGCCAGCTCACCACCGGGACTAGCGGGTTACGAGCAGTACTTC. Amino acid sequence: CASSPPGLAGYEQYF.

The chain is built from TRBV19 and TRBJ1-2, with D maybe TRBD1 (5 bases). CDR3 length: 15 residues. Germline V gives CDR1 LNHDA, CDR2 SQIVND (reference sequence). V was trimmed by 1 base and J by 4 bases, leaving 13 bases between them. In DNA form, the CDR3 reads TGTGCCAGTAGTATAGGTGGGGCACAGAGCTATGGCTACACCTTC. It translates to CASSIGGAQSYGYTF.

The V gene is TRBV29-1, the J gene TRBJ1-1; tentative D call: TRBD1 (6 bases). Germline V gene data show CDR1 as SQVTM and CDR2 as ANQGSEA. Trimming left V 6 bases short and J 1 base short, with 12 bases between. The CDR3 consists of 13 residues. The CDR3 coding sequence is TGCAGCGTGTGGACAGTGGAGAACACTGAAGCTTTCTTT. Translated: CSVWTVENTEAFF.

The chain is built from TRBV7-2 and TRBJ2-7, with a weak D call TRBD1 (5 bases). Germline assignment: CDR1 SGHTA and CDR2 FQGNSA. The ends were cut back, 4 bases at V and 0 bases at J, with 16 bases in the middle. This CDR3 is 16 amino acids long. The CDR3 nucleotides are TGTGCCAGCAGCTATCAGGGCGGTCTCCCCTCCTACGAGCAGTACTTC. Encoded protein: CASSYQGGLPSYEQYF. The whole variable domain, filled in from reference TRBV7-2 and TRBJ2-7, reads GAGVSQSPSNKVTEKGKDVELRCDPISGHTALYWYRQSLGQGLEFLIYFQGNSAPDKSGLPSDRFSAERTGGSVSTLTIQRTQQEDSAVYLCASSYQGGLPSYEQYFGPGTRLTVT.

The chain is built from TRBV27 and TRBJ1-5; no firm D call. V lost 5 bases and J lost 1, with 12 bases in between. CDR3 length equals 15 residues. CDR1 and CDR2 (germline): MNHEY, SMNVEV (reference sequence). In DNA, the CDR3 is TGTGCCAGCAGTCCCCACAGTGGGAGCAATCAGCCCCAGCATTTT. Translating gives CASSPHSGSNQPQHF.